Below are 30 T cell receptor beta chains sequenced from a single sample in a study of T cell repertoires in cytomegalovirus infection. From the reads, TCRdb called clonotypes with MiXCR, one entry per CDR3 protein. The sample consists of approximately 160,000 distinct CDR3 sequences, about a sixth of them appearing once. Sequenced material: CD8+ T cells from PBMCs. The receptors were sampled from a human donor in good health (CMV status not recorded). Some clones in this sample may be carry-over from other donors' samples.

This rearrangement joins TRBV19 to TRBJ2-7; perhaps TRBD2 as D (7 bases). The CDR3 totals 13 residues. The V and J ends lost 5 bases and 6 bases respectively, with 14 bases between them. CDR1 and CDR2 (germline): LNHDA, SQIVND (reference sequence). The CDR3 region is CASSSGGGSEQYF. The CDR3 nucleotides are TGTGCCAGTAGTTCCGGCGGGGGCTCCGAGCAGTACTTC.

The chain uses TRBV6-6 and TRBJ2-3, with D unclear. Trimming left V 2 bases short and J 0 bases short, with 18 bases between. This CDR3 spans 18 amino acids. CDR1 and CDR2 (germline): MNHNY, SVGAGI (reference sequence). The CDR3 DNA reads TGTGCCAGCAGTTACGGTTGGGATCTCGTTACTAGCACAGATACGCAGTATTTT. This gives the protein CASSYGWDLVTSTDTQYF.

This clonotype came up a few times. This chain uses TRBV12-3 or TRBV12-4 with TRBJ2-2, with D unclear. The CDR3 sequence is 12 residues long. V lost 2 bases to trimming and J lost 6 bases, with 4 bases between them. The CDR3 spells CASSLIPGELFF. The CDR3 nucleotides are TGTGCCAGCAGTTTAATCCCCGGGGAGCTGTTTTTT.

This clonotype was seen only a few times. V usage is TRBV9 and J usage is TRBJ2-1, with 7 bases aligning to TRBD2. The CDR3 loop spans 16 amino acids. CDR1 is SGDLS, CDR2 YYNGEE, per germline. V shed 0 bases and J 6 bases; nucleotides not matched to a gene: 9. The CDR3 here is CASSVGGSGGINEQFF. CDR3 sequence (DNA): TGTGCCAGCAGCGTAGGAGGATCGGGGGGTATCAATGAGCAGTTCTTC.

V and J are TRBV7-3 and TRBJ2-1; tentatively, D is TRBD2 (6 bases). This CDR3 is built from 15 residues. V was clipped by 2 bases and J by 5 bases, with 13 bases between them. Per the germline V gene, CDR1 is SGHTA and CDR2 is FQGTGA. This CDR3 reads CASSLGSGLDNEQFF. The CDR3 region has the DNA TGTGCCAGCAGCTTAGGAAGCGGGCTAGACAATGAGCAGTTCTTC.

CDR3 in DNA: TGTGCCAGCAGTGAGGGGACAGAGAACACCGGGGAGCTGTTTTTT. It yields the protein CASSEGTENTGELFF. This chain connects TRBV25-1 to TRBJ2-2; 7 nucleotides agree with TRBD1. The CDR3 loop spans 15 amino acids. With 3 bases clipped from V and 1 base from J, the junction kept 2 bases outside the gene matches. From germline, CDR1 is MGHDK and CDR2 SYGVNS.

V is TRBV20-1 and J is TRBJ2-3, with 14 nucleotides matching TRBD2. Losses at the gene ends were 3 bases for V and 3 bases for J; bases not matched to a gene: 11. From germline, CDR1 is DFQATT and CDR2 SNEGSKA (reference sequence). This CDR3 has 18 amino acids. CDR3 region: CSARGLAGEGIWTDTQYF. CDR3 bases: TGCAGTGCTAGGGGACTAGCGGGAGAAGGGATCTGGACAGATACGCAGTATTTT.

The gene calls are TRBV12-5 and TRBJ1-5; D remains unclear. Germline CDR1 reads LGHNT; CDR2 reads FRNRAP. The CDR3 contains 12 residues. V was trimmed by 6 bases and J by 2 bases, leaving 5 bases between them. Written as DNA, the CDR3 is TGTGCTAGTGGCCTCGGCAATCAGCCCCAGCATTTT. The encoded protein is CASGLGNQPQHF. The whole variable domain, remainder taken from reference TRBV12-5 and TRBJ1-5, is DARVTQTPRHKVTEMGQEVTMRCQPILGHNTVFWYRQTMMQGLELLAYFRNRAPLDDSGMPKDRFSAEMPDATLATLKIQPSEPRDSAVYFCASGLGNQPQHFGDGTRLSIL.

The chain carries TRBV27 and TRBJ2-5, with 9 bases matching TRBD1. The CDR3 loop spans 13 amino acids. The V and J ends lost 5 bases and 6 bases, in that order; junction bases with no gene match: 4. Germline V CDR1 and CDR2: MNHEY, SMNVEV (reference sequence). CDR3 protein: CASSTGGAKTQYF. CDR3 sequence (DNA): TGTGCCAGCAGTACAGGGGGCGCGAAGACCCAGTACTTC.

This clonotype showed up many times. V is TRBV7-2 and J is TRBJ2-4, with 8 bases matching TRBD2. This CDR3 has 15 amino acids. The germline gives CDR1 SGHTA, CDR2 FQGNSA. J was trimmed by 0 bases and V by 5 bases; bases with no gene match: 3. The CDR3 spells CASSPAGVAKNIQYF. The CDR3 bases are TGTGCCAGCAGCCCAGCGGGAGTAGCCAAAAACATTCAGTACTTC. Filled out from reference TRBV7-2 and TRBJ2-4, the complete variable domain reads GAGVSQSPSNKVTEKGKDVELRCDPISGHTALYWYRQSLGQGLEFLIYFQGNSAPDKSGLPSDRFSAERTGGSVSTLTIQRTQQEDSAVYLCASSPAGVAKNIQYFGAGTRLSVL.

Ten or more counts support this clonotype. The chain links TRBV6-4 to TRBJ2-1; 12 positions match TRBD2. This CDR3 spans 16 amino acids. V lost 0 bases to trimming and J lost 4 bases; unmatched junction nucleotides: 1. Germline values: CDR1 MRHNA, CDR2 SNTAGT. CDR3 loop: CASSDSTSGSYNEQFF. The CDR3 region has the DNA TGTGCCAGCAGTGACTCGACTAGCGGGAGTTACAATGAGCAGTTCTTC.

V usage is TRBV7-8 and J usage is TRBJ2-5, with TRBD1 as a possible D gene (6 bases). Germline loops: CDR1 SGHVS, CDR2 FQNEAQ. Trimming cost V 11 bases and J 5 bases, with 18 bases left between them. This CDR3 has 13 amino acids. CDR3 sequence reads: CAATGPGGETQYF. The CDR3 coding sequence is TGTGCCGCTACAGGGCCCGGCGGGGAGACCCAGTACTTC.

This sequence joins TRBV6-1 and TRBJ2-7, with 10 nucleotides matching TRBD1. The length of the CDR3 is 15 residues. V lost 7 bases, J lost 2 bases, and 8 bases stayed unmatched. CDR1 is MNHNS, CDR2 SASEGT, per germline. The CDR3 region is CASTYGGQGTYEQYF. The DNA of the CDR3 is TGTGCCAGCACCTACGGGGGACAGGGGACCTACGAGCAGTACTTC.

This clonotype was observed a few times. The CDR3 coding sequence is TGTGCCAGCGAAGGGGGGACCTACGAGCAGTACTTC. Protein sequence: CASEGGTYEQYF. This chain joins TRBV6-2 or TRBV6-3 and TRBJ2-7, with D perhaps assigned TRBD1 or TRBD2 (6 bases each). Per the germline V gene, CDR1 is MNHEY and CDR2 is SVGEGT. V was shortened by 8 bases and J by 2 bases, with 10 bases between the two germline ends. The CDR3 is 12 residues long.

This sequence joins TRBV19 and TRBJ2-5; D is possibly TRBD2 (6 bases). The ends were cut back, 8 bases at V and 4 bases at J, with 14 bases in the middle. Germline assignment: CDR1 LNHDA and CDR2 SQIVND (reference sequence). The CDR3 consists of 13 residues. The CDR3 DNA is TGTGCCAGTTCGGAGGGCGAGCGAGAGACCCAGTACTTC. Its protein product is CASSEGERETQYF.

V usage is TRBV28 and J usage is TRBJ2-1; D is undetermined. V was shortened by 5 bases and J by 2 bases, with 16 bases between the two germline ends. The CDR3 is 16 residues long. CDR1 and CDR2 from the germline V gene are MDHEN and SYDVKM. CDR3 nucleotides: TGTGCCAGCAGTCCCGGCGTCAGTGATACCTACAATGAGCAGTTCTTC. Translated: CASSPGVSDTYNEQFF.

This clonotype was counted a few times. J is TRBJ2-1 and V is TRBV6-2 or TRBV6-3, with D unresolved. V was trimmed by 4 bases and J by 3 bases, leaving 16 bases between them. The CDR3 extends over 16 amino acids. Per germline, CDR1 MNHEY and CDR2 SVGEGT. The CDR3 protein is CASSFGFASNYNEQFF. The CDR3 DNA follows: TGTGCCAGCAGTTTCGGCTTCGCTAGTAACTACAATGAGCAGTTCTTC.

This clonotype was counted between two and nine times. This rearrangement joins TRBV20-1 to TRBJ2-7; 7 bases are shared with TRBD2. J gave up 5 bases and V 0 bases, and 13 bases lay outside the gene matches. The germline V gene has CDR1 DFQATT and CDR2 SNEGSKA (reference sequence). The CDR3 extends over 16 amino acids. The CDR3 region is CSARDPGREKVDEQYF. The DNA for the CDR3 is TGCAGTGCTAGAGACCCTGGGCGGGAGAAGGTCGACGAGCAGTACTTC.

The table lists this clonotype with a few counts. The chain combines TRBV7-4 with TRBJ1-2; weak D call: TRBD1 (6 bases). The CDR3 sequence is 15 residues long. CDR1 and CDR2 (germline): SGHVT, SQSDAQ. The ends were cut back, 5 bases at V and 6 bases at J, with 19 bases in the middle. Here the CDR3 DNA reads TGTGCCAGCAGCCCACCCGGGACGGGGGACAATGGCTACACCTTC. Protein: CASSPPGTGDNGYTF.

This chain links TRBV27 with TRBJ2-7; TRBD2 aligns across 9 bases. This CDR3 comprises 17 residues. V dropped 7 bases and J dropped 2; count of bases not matched to a gene: 15. Germline CDR1 MNHEY, CDR2 SMNVEV (reference sequence). The CDR3 DNA is TGTGCCAGCAAACTAGGAAATAGCGGGAGTCTCCCCTACGAGCAGTACTTC. Encoded protein: CASKLGNSGSLPYEQYF.

This clonotype was seen a few times. J is TRBJ2-5 and V is TRBV6-4, with TRBD2 matching 7 bases. CDR3 length equals 14 residues. V shed 3 bases, J shed 4 bases, and the junction held 5 bases outside the gene matches. Germline V CDR1 and CDR2: MRHNA, SNTAGT. The CDR3 spells CASSEFGGGETQYF. The DNA of the CDR3 is TGTGCCAGCAGTGAATTTGGCGGGGGAGAGACCCAGTACTTC.

V and J are TRBV29-1 and TRBJ2-1; D is uncertain. The CDR3 contains 10 residues. Germline CDR1 and CDR2: SQVTM and ANQGSEA. Deletions cut 3 bases from V and 8 bases from J, with 5 bases between. CDR3 nucleotide sequence: TGCAGCGTTGATAGGTATGAGCAGTTCTTC. Protein sequence: CSVDRYEQFF.

This chain connects TRBV7-8 to TRBJ2-3; D perhaps matches TRBD1 (6 bases). The CDR3 totals 17 residues. V lost 3 bases, J lost 2 bases, and 18 bases lay in between. CDR1 and CDR2 from the germline V gene are SGHVS and FQNEAQ. The DNA of the CDR3 is TGTGCCAGCAGCTTCCCCCTGGACAGATTGGACACAGATACGCAGTATTTT. Translated: CASSFPLDRLDTDTQYF.

The chain recombines TRBV20-1 with TRBJ2-7, with D uncertain. The CDR3 covers 11 residues. V lost 5 bases and J lost 3, with 8 bases in between. Germline V gene data show CDR1 as DFQATT and CDR2 as SNEGSKA (reference sequence). The CDR3 spells CSAGPSYEQYF. As DNA, the CDR3 is TGCAGTGCTGGACCGAGCTACGAGCAGTACTTC.

The sample holds a few counts of this clonotype. The rearrangement links TRBV10-3 to TRBJ2-7, with no clear D. Germline V gene lookup returns CDR1 ENHRY and CDR2 SYGVKD. The CDR3 covers 12 residues. Trimming took 0 bases from V and 0 from J, leaving 0 bases between them. The CDR3 coding sequence is TGTGCCATCAGTGAGTCCTCCTACGAGCAGTACTTC. Residues: CAISESSYEQYF.

The chain combines TRBV14 with TRBJ2-5; 9 bases align to TRBD2. The CDR3 totals 20 residues. CDR1 is SGHDN and CDR2 is FVKESK in the germline V gene. Trimming cost V 3 bases and J 10 bases; bases outside gene matches: 27. The CDR3 sequence: CASSQSPLAFSGSDIWDQYF. CDR3 nucleotides: TGTGCCAGCAGCCAGTCACCTTTGGCCTTTAGCGGGAGTGATATCTGGGACCAGTACTTC.

This chain uses TRBV6-1 with TRBJ2-6; the D is unclear. This CDR3 comprises 15 residues. Germline CDR1 is MNHNS and CDR2 is SASEGT. V was shortened by 7 bases and J by 1 base, with 11 bases between the two germline ends. CDR3 coding DNA: TGTGCCAGCACCCCTGACCCATCTGGGGCCAACGTCCTGACTTTC. This translates into CASTPDPSGANVLTF.

The rearrangement links TRBV11-2 to TRBJ1-4, with D possibly TRBD1 on 5 matching bases. Germline V lookup: CDR1 SGHAT, CDR2 FQNNGV. The CDR3 runs 15 residues. The germline V and J ends were trimmed by 4 bases and 7 bases, with 16 bases remaining between them. The CDR3 sequence: CASSSRDRVGEKLFF. DNA of the CDR3: TGTGCCAGCAGCTCCCGGGACCGCGTTGGTGAAAAACTGTTTTTT.

This clonotype was counted a few times. This rearrangement joins TRBV7-9 to TRBJ1-3; no definite D call. Germline V gene sequence: CDR1 SEHNR, CDR2 FQNEAQ (reference sequence). The CDR3 has 15 amino acids. Trimming left V 7 bases short and J 1 base short, with 14 bases between. Here the CDR3 DNA reads TGTGCCAGCATCCGCCCCGGGGTATCTGGAAACACCATATATTTT. As protein: CASIRPGVSGNTIYF. Drawing the rest from reference TRBV7-9 and TRBJ1-3, the complete variable domain is DTGVSQNPRHKITKRGQNVTFRCDPISEHNRLYWYRQTLGQGPEFLTYFQNEAQLEKSRLLSDRFSAERPKGSFSTLEIQRTEQGDSAMYLCASIRPGVSGNTIYFGEGSWLTVV.

The rearrangement links TRBV29-1 to TRBJ1-2, with D uncertain. The CDR3 sequence is 12 residues long. Trimming took 7 bases from V and 5 from J, leaving 14 bases between them. Germline V gene data show CDR1 as SQVTM and CDR2 as ANQGSEA. CDR3 coding DNA: TGCAGCGGTGAGGGTTCAGAGTATGGCTACACCTTC. This encodes CSGEGSEYGYTF.